A selection of T cell receptor beta chains follows, all from one sample in a study of T cell repertoires in cytomegalovirus infection. One entry per CDR3 protein, called by TCRdb with MiXCR from the reads. Altogether around 300,000 distinct CDR3 sequences are present, roughly 25% being singletons, with the ten largest covering 13%. Antigen specificity for these receptors is unknown. The material was cultured PBMCs, obtained from culture after CMV antigen stimulation. All receptors come from a human donor in good health (CMV status not recorded). Some clones in this sample may be carry-over from other donors' samples. Both conserved end residues are part of each CDR3. D genes are given only for firm matches. Some rows have no size entry. The others give once, few or many, or a class for an expanded clone.

clone_size d_call j_call v_call cdr3_nt cdr3_aa
few - TRBJ2-5 TRBV9 TGTGCCAGCAGCGTAGCCCCAGCCGGAGGAGAGACCCAGTACTTC CASSVAPAGGETQYF
- TRBD2 TRBJ2-7 TRBV12-3/TRBV12-4 TGTGCCAGCAGTCTGCGGGGCGGGAGACCCTACGAGCAGTACTTC CASSLRGGRPYEQYF
many TRBD2 TRBJ2-6 TRBV6-1 TGTGCCAGCAGTTCCCCAAACGGGGGAGGGTCTGGGGCCAACGTCCTGACTTTC CASSSPNGGGSGANVLTF
few - TRBJ2-2 TRBV9 TGTGCCAGCAGCGTGGCCACCGGGGAGCTGTTTTTT CASSVATGELFF
- - TRBJ2-2 TRBV4-1 TGCGCCAGCAGCCAACACAGGGTTGGCGGGGAGCTGTTTTTT CASSQHRVGGELFF
- - TRBJ2-1 TRBV6-2/TRBV6-3 TGTGCCAGCAGTTCCGGGGGATCCCCCCGGGACAATGAGCAGTTCTTC CASSSGGSPRDNEQFF
few TRBD2 TRBJ2-4 TRBV28 TGTGCCAGCAGCAAGGGACTAGCGGGGGCCCTAGCCAAAAACATTCAGTACTTC CASSKGLAGALAKNIQYF
once - TRBJ2-1 TRBV27 TGTGCCAGCAGTTACCCAGCGGCATCCTACAATGAGCAGTTCTTC CASSYPAASYNEQFF
- - TRBJ2-3 TRBV7-4 TGTGCCAGCAGCTCAATCTCTGGGGTAGATACGCAGTATTTT CASSSISGVDTQYF
many TRBD2 TRBJ2-7 TRBV11-2 TGTGCCAGCAGCGATGGCCTAGCGGGGGAATTTTACGAGCAGTACTTC CASSDGLAGEFYEQYF
few - TRBJ1-5 TRBV7-8 TGTGCCAGCAGCACAACCGGGACAAGCCCTTATAGCAATCAGCCCCAGCATTTT CASSTTGTSPYSNQPQHF
few TRBD1 TRBJ2-3 TRBV4-1 TGCGCCAGCAGCCAAGTTGACAGGGGGGGCACAGATACGCAGTATTTT CASSQVDRGGTDTQYF
- TRBD2 TRBJ2-3 TRBV7-9 TGTGCCAGCATCCCGGGAGGGAGCACAGATACGCAGTATTTT CASIPGGSTDTQYF
- - TRBJ2-3 TRBV2 TGTGCCAGCAGTGTAGTTACAGATACGCAGTATTTT CASSVVTDTQYF
many - TRBJ2-7 TRBV7-2 TGTGCCAGCAGCTTAACTATAGCAGGGGTTCGACGAGACTACGAGCAGTACTTC CASSLTIAGVRRDYEQYF
- - TRBJ1-1 TRBV12-3/TRBV12-4 TGTGCCAGCAGTTTCCTCAGGTCTGAAGCTTTCTTT CASSFLRSEAFF
few TRBD2 TRBJ2-5 TRBV7-8 TGTGCCAGCAGTTTTGGGACTAGTATGGGAGAGACCCAGTACTTC CASSFGTSMGETQYF
many TRBD2 TRBJ2-2 TRBV7-6 TGTGCCAGCAGACAAAATCCGGGACTAGCCGTTGGCGGGGAGCTGTTTTTT CASRQNPGLAVGGELFF